A selection of T cell receptor beta chains follows, all from one sample in a study of blood T cell repertoires in COVID-19. This table comes from immunoSEQ multiplex PCR, and its TCRdb copy is limited to in-frame clones, with some not included. The table lists a few hundred thousand clones, 65% to 90% of them singletons. The sequenced sample consisted of PBMCs or T cells enriched from blood (not recorded which). Receptor source: a man aged 35 to 55 who had recovered from COVID-19. Each CDR3 is given with its conserved first and last residue.

V	J	CDR3
TRBV2	TRBJ2-7	CASSDRAYEQYF
TRBV30	TRBJ1-5	CAWSPTGEGDQPQHF
TRBV7-2	TRBJ1-2	CASSSGRELYGYTF
TRBV7-2	TRBJ2-7	CASSYFGTYEQYF
TRBV10-3	TRBJ1-5	CAISESGSYNQPQHF
TRBV19	TRBJ1-2	CASSVAGGGGRGYTF
TRBV5-1	TRBJ2-2	CASRPGQGTNTGELFF
TRBV6-4	TRBJ2-1	CASSDSAGGPLGEQFF
TRBV4-1	TRBJ2-3	CASSQDGASGPTDTQYF
TRBV4-2	TRBJ2-2	CASSQTIGGGGELFF
TRBV6-4	TRBJ2-1	CASSVGFYNEQFF
TRBV30	TRBJ1-4	CAWSTSLNEKLFF
TRBV10-2	TRBJ2-7	CASALELAGEKQYF